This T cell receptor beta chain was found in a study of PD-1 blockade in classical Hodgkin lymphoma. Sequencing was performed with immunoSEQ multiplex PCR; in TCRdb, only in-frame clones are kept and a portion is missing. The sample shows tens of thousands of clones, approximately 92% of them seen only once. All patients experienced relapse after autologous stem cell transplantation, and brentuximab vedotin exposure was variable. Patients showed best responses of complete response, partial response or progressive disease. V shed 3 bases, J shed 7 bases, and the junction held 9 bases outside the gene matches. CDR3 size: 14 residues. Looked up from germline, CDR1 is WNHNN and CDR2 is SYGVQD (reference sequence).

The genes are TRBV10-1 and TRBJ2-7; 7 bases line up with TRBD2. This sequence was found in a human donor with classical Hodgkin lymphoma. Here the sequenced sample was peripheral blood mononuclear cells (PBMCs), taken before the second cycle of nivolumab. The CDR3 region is CASSEQRGLGEQYF. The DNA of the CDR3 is TGCGCCAGCAGTGAACAGCGGGGCCTGGGGGAGCAGTACTTC.